This T cell receptor (beta chain) was identified during a study of blood T cell repertoires in COVID-19. CDR3 size: 14 residues. In germline, CDR1 is ENHRY, CDR2 SYGVKD. Trimming removed 6 bases from V and 5 bases from J, with 16 bases in between. Here immunoSEQ multiplex PCR was the method, and the copy in TCRdb shows in-frame clones only, minus some. The data show about 100,000 clones, with 75% to 85% seen just once and roughly 20% held by the top ten. V and J are TRBV10-3 and TRBJ2-5; D may be TRBD2 (5 bases). The source is a woman of 80 years or more with active or convalescent COVID-19. The sequenced material came from peripheral blood. CDR3: CAIRPASGVETQYF. CDR3 nucleotides: TGTGCCATCAGACCGGCCAGCGGTGTGGAGACCCAGTACTTC.